This T cell receptor beta chain derives from a study of neoadjuvant anti-PD-1 for oral cavity cancer (dated by TCRdb to the early 2020s). For the wider study: Three to four biweekly doses of nivolumab at 3 mg/kg were mostly administered to patients before curative-intent surgical resection. A fourth nivolumab dose was given around day 43 to patients without progression, and definitive surgical resection was performed in those patients on days 50-56. A roughly 34% response rate was observed in the parent correlative cohort, in which about a dozen patients were included. Patients with complete response, partial response or stable disease by RECIST 1.1 were defined as responders, whereas patients with progression were defined as non-responders.

Broad study findings and their caveats: After neoadjuvant nivolumab, T cell clonality (Gini index) in PBMCs was significantly higher in non-responders than in responders. Higher pretreatment blood TCRbeta clonality and lower post-treatment tumor TCRbeta clonality were correlated with higher pretreatment blood Treg/Th17 ratios. The TCR analyses had only a few patients in each response group, and the authors called for validation in larger cohorts.

For deep sequencing of PBMC libraries, mostly 450 to 500 ng of input genomic DNA was used, and six replicates were run per sample. The immunoSEQ hsTCRbeta kit was used to prepare TCRbeta libraries according to the manufacturer's instructions. The finished libraries were brought together in one pool at approximately 3.1 nM, which was then read using an Illumina NovaSeq 6000 S4 flow cell. Per the source publication's procedure: Raw data preprocessing and quality control were performed with the immunoSEQ Analyzer. The analysis was limited to productive rearrangements, and each clonotype was defined by a unique CDR3 amino acid sequence. Repertoire clonality was estimated as the Gini-Simpson index, which was calculated using the R package tcR. Student's t test was used to compare Gini indices, and Pearson correlation was used to assess associations with tumor size change. TCRdb mirrors the immuneACCESS table, restricted to in-frame sequences. Some clones are absent from its copies; in checked studies, under half trace to an unresolved V gene, and the reason for the others is unknown. V and J calls and clone size are copied from that table; D and trimming were computed from the DNA. The sample table holds tens of thousands of clones, of which 60% to 80% were seen once. Of the sample, more than 4.5% falls within the top ten clones.

As encoded in the germline V gene, CDR1 is SNHLY while CDR2 is FYNNEI. For this chain, trimming is 2 bases at the V end and 7 bases at the J end, and the number of junction bases without a gene match is 4. Counted from cysteine to phenylalanine, this CDR3 has 14 amino acids. Left in the record is the CDR3 DNA by itself, 42 bases read in frame from the first base. What the time point label conveys for this sample: after neoadjuvant nivolumab, at surgical resection. The patients had newly diagnosed stage II-IVA oral cavity squamous cell carcinoma and had not received any prior systemic or radiation treatment. The cohort consisted of patients with HPV-negative, locally advanced oral cavity squamous cell carcinoma. Peripheral blood mononuclear cells were analyzed directly, without maintenance or expansion in culture. Samples were obtained from a longitudinal correlative study of a single-arm phase II trial of neoadjuvant nivolumab in oral cavity squamous cell carcinoma. Genomic DNA-based TCRbeta sequencing was performed on subject-matched pre- and post-treatment PBMCs and tumors from three responders and three non-responders. Peripheral blood mononuclear cells were collected before nivolumab treatment and again after treatment, at the time of surgery. The Maxwell RSC DNA from Cells kit was used to extract genomic DNA from PBMCs.

Regarding this clone: This receptor's antigen is unknown. No base quality values were provided; no much bigger clone lies one nucleotide off.

This receptor chain uses TRBV2 and TRBJ2-7; 11 central nucleotides agree with TRBD1. The receptor's source is a person aged 35 to 85 with oral cavity squamous cell carcinoma. Sequenced here: PBMCs, sampled after nivolumab (anti-PD-1) treatment. CDR3 protein: CASSEMDRGREQYF. The DNA sequence is given as TGTGCCAGCAGTGAAATGGACAGGGGGCGAGAGCAGTACTTC.